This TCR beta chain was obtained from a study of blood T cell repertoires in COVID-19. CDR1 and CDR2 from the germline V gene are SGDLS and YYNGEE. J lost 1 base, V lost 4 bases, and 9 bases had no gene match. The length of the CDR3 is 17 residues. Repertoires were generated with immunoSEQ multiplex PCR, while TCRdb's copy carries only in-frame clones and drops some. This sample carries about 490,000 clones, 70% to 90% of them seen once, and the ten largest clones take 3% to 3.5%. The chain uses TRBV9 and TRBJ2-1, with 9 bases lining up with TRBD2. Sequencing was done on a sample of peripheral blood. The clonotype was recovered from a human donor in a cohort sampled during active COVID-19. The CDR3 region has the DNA TGTGCCAGCAGCCCGTCGAGGGGACTAGCATCCTACAATGAGCAGTTCTTC. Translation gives CASSPSRGLASYNEQFF.